Only one count was recorded for the clone carrying this T cell receptor (beta chain). The immunoSEQ assay was v3. Using immunoSEQ multiplex PCR, the repertoire was profiled, and TCRdb retains in-frame clones only, with some absent. Of tens of thousands of clones in the sample, over 60% were seen once. The record originates from a study of TIL therapy for anti-PD-1-resistant metastatic lung cancer. Time point of the sample: pre-treatment sample, taken before nivolumab and TIL therapy. Pleural nodules or supraclavicular lymph nodes made up most of the excised metastases sampled. The TCR was taken from a person aged 25 to 85 with non-small cell lung cancer. This material consisted of tumor tissue, taken at baseline.

The CDR3 nucleotides read TGTGCCAGCAGCCTGGGACAGCGGTATGGCTACACCTTC. Amino acids: CASSLGQRYGYTF. This chain links TRBV2 with TRBJ1-2; 7 bases match TRBD1. Per germline, CDR1 SNHLY and CDR2 FYNNEI. This CDR3 has 13 amino acids. Losses at the gene ends were 6 bases for V and 5 bases for J; bases not matched to a gene: 6.